Below, 24 T cell receptor beta chains from the same sample are listed, as sequenced in a study of type 1 regulatory T cells. For these receptors, no antigen is known. MiXCR was run by TCRdb on the reads, yielding one entry per CDR3 protein. Of 60,000 to 70,000 distinct CDR3 sequences in the sample, approximately 50% were seen once. The sequenced material came from cultured non-Tr1 T cells, either the whole culture or a sorted T cell fraction (not recorded which). Receptor source: a human donor in good health.

The chain employs TRBV7-9 and TRBJ1-2; no clear D gene. The V and J ends lost 1 base and 3 bases respectively, with 15 bases between them. Germline lookup yields CDR1 SEHNR and CDR2 FQNEAQ (reference sequence). This CDR3 has 16 amino acids. CDR3 sequence reads: CASSLVASTQYYGYTF. The CDR3, as DNA: TGTGCCAGCAGCTTAGTCGCCAGCACTCAATACTATGGCTACACCTTC.

This clonotype has only one observation. V is TRBV30 and J is TRBJ1-2; possibly TRBD1 for D (5 bases). CDR3 length: 15 residues. Trimming cost V 4 bases and J 5 bases, with 20 bases left between them. From germline, CDR1 is GTSNPN and CDR2 SVGIG (reference sequence). The CDR3 nucleotides read TGTGCCTGGACCGGGACTTGGGGCAGACAATATGGCTACACCTTC. Encoded protein: CAWTGTWGRQYGYTF.

V gene TRBV27 combines with J gene TRBJ2-7, with 12 bases that match TRBD2. CDR1 MNHEY and CDR2 SMNVEV come from the germline V gene (reference sequence). J lost 3 bases, V lost 9 bases, and 6 bases had no gene match. This CDR3 has 14 amino acids. CDR3 nucleotide sequence: TGTGCCAGTAAAGGACTAGCGGGGTACTACGAGCAGTACTTC. Protein sequence: CASKGLAGYYEQYF.

This clonotype appeared a few times. The J gene is TRBJ1-2, the V gene TRBV12-3 or TRBV12-4; D is undetermined. The germline V and J ends were trimmed by 4 bases and 4 bases, with 10 bases remaining between them. This CDR3 has 13 residues. The CDR3 DNA sequence: TGTGCCAGCAGTTCGGCGGTGGGCTATGGCTACACCTTC. Amino acids: CASSSAVGYGYTF.

The rearrangement links TRBV29-1 to TRBJ2-4; D not certain. This CDR3 region has 12 residues. V was shortened by 6 bases and J by 0 bases, with 6 bases between the two germline ends. Looked up from germline, CDR1 is SQVTM and CDR2 is ANQGSEA. CDR3 DNA: TGCAGCGTGGAACTAGCCAAAAACATTCAGTACTTC. Protein product: CSVELAKNIQYF.

This clonotype was observed a handful of times. This chain joins TRBV5-1 and TRBJ1-2, with D possibly being TRBD1 (5 bases). Trimming took off 6 bases at V and 3 bases at J, with 15 bases between the two ends. CDR3 length: 14 residues. Germline V gives CDR1 SGHRS, CDR2 YFSETQ. The CDR3 sequence is CASTNGALDYGYTF. The DNA for the CDR3 is TGCGCCAGCACCAACGGGGCCCTTGACTATGGCTACACCTTC.

The chain employs TRBV4-1 and TRBJ2-7, with D possibly being TRBD2 (6 bases). The V gene's germline CDR1 is MGHRA and CDR2 YSYEKL. The CDR3 has 16 amino acids. V was clipped by 4 bases and J by 0 bases, with 16 bases between them. The CDR3 DNA sequence: TGCGCCAGCAGCCGCGGGGACGGACACTACTCCTACGAGCAGTACTTC. Residues: CASSRGDGHYSYEQYF.

This chain connects TRBV5-1 to TRBJ1-3; maybe TRBD1 (6 bases). The germline V and J ends were trimmed by 4 bases and 0 bases, with 14 bases remaining between them. CDR3 length: 16 amino acids. Germline CDR1 reads SGHRS; CDR2 reads YFSETQ. The CDR3 reads CASSLGQTSSGNTIYF. CDR3 nucleotides: TGCGCCAGCAGCCTTGGACAGACGAGCTCTGGAAACACCATATATTTT. Using reference TRBV5-1 and TRBJ1-3 for the parts outside the CDR3, the full variable domain is KAGVTQTPRYLIKTRGQQVTLSCSPISGHRSVSWYQQTPGQGLQFLFEYFSETQRNKGNFPGRFSGRQFSNSRSEMNVSTLELGDSALYLCASSLGQTSSGNTIYFGEGSWLTVV.

This rearrangement joins TRBV5-1 to TRBJ2-7, with D unresolved. Trimming removed 3 bases from V and 4 bases from J, with 20 bases in between. Germline CDR1 and CDR2: SGHRS and YFSETQ. The CDR3 sequence is 16 residues long. CDR3 sequence reads: CASSSGTVSLNYEQYF. CDR3 DNA: TGCGCCAGCAGCTCTGGTACGGTAAGCCTTAATTACGAGCAGTACTTC.

The chain employs TRBV6-1 and TRBJ2-3; the match to TRBD2 covers 9 bases. Trimming cost V 7 bases and J 3 bases; bases outside gene matches: 11. Germline V gene data show CDR1 as MNHNS and CDR2 as SASEGT. The CDR3 extends over 16 amino acids. As DNA, the CDR3 is TGTGCCAGCACCGAAATGCTAGCGGGACTTACAGATACGCAGTATTTT. Amino acid sequence: CASTEMLAGLTDTQYF.

This chain links TRBV7-9 with TRBJ2-5; D may match TRBD1 or TRBD2 (5 bases each). The ends were cut back, 5 bases at V and 5 bases at J, with 21 bases in the middle. The CDR3 has 16 amino acids. The V gene's germline CDR1 is SEHNR and CDR2 FQNEAQ (reference sequence). CDR3 in amino acids: CASSPPKREGPETQYF. CDR3 nucleotide sequence: TGTGCCAGCAGCCCTCCTAAGCGAGAGGGACCGGAGACCCAGTACTTC.

The chain joins TRBV5-1 to TRBJ1-2, with D tentatively TRBD1 (6 bases). V gave up 0 bases and J gave up 6 bases, with 12 bases separating them. Germline CDR1 SGHRS, CDR2 YFSETQ. The CDR3 runs 14 residues. The CDR3 coding sequence is TGCGCCAGCAGCTTGGCCGGGGGCTCGGATGGCTACACCTTC. Translation: CASSLAGGSDGYTF. Looking up the rest from reference TRBV5-1 and TRBJ1-2 gives the full variable domain: KAGVTQTPRYLIKTRGQQVTLSCSPISGHRSVSWYQQTPGQGLQFLFEYFSETQRNKGNFPGRFSGRQFSNSRSEMNVSTLELGDSALYLCASSLAGGSDGYTFGSGTRLTVV.

This clonotype is labeled as medium-sized. The gene calls are TRBV2 and TRBJ1-5; no firm D call. The germline CDR1 and CDR2 sequences are SNHLY and FYNNEI. V lost 7 bases and J lost 2, with 9 bases in between. The CDR3 loop spans 13 amino acids. The CDR3 loop is CASKEGRNQPQHF. CDR3 bases: TGTGCCAGCAAAGAAGGGCGCAATCAGCCCCAGCATTTT.

This clonotype was seen a handful of times. The chain joins TRBV11-3 to TRBJ1-1; 7 bases fit TRBD1. The length of the CDR3 is 13 residues. The germline CDR1 and CDR2 sequences are SGHNT and YENEEA. V lost 3 bases, J lost 6 bases, and 4 bases stayed unmatched. The CDR3 protein is CASSLTGMAEAFF. The CDR3, as DNA: TGTGCCAGCAGCTTGACAGGGATGGCTGAAGCTTTCTTT.

V is TRBV7-9 and J is TRBJ1-6; no firm D call. The CDR3 runs 15 residues. V was pared by 7 bases and J by 7 bases, with 17 bases between. The V gene's germline CDR1 is SEHNR and CDR2 FQNEAQ (reference sequence). The DNA for the CDR3 is TGTGCCAGCACCGATATTCAAAAGGCGAATTCACCCCTCCACTTT. Translation gives CASTDIQKANSPLHF.

The genes are TRBV11-3 and TRBJ2-1, with 9 bases fitting TRBD1. This CDR3 has 14 amino acids. The V gene end was trimmed by 3 bases and the J gene end by 6 bases; junction bases not matched to a gene: 3. CDR1 is SGHNT and CDR2 is YENEEA in the germline V gene. CDR3 in DNA: TGTGCCAGCAGCTTCGCGACAGGGGGCAATGAGCAGTTCTTC. Translation gives CASSFATGGNEQFF.

In this sample, this clonotype turned up many times. V and J are TRBV12-3 or TRBV12-4 and TRBJ1-5, with 9 bases aligning to TRBD1. The CDR3 is 14 amino acids. The trim removed 6 bases at V and 5 bases at J, leaving 5 bases unmatched. The CDR3 protein is CASRLGQGDQPQHF. CDR3 DNA sequence: TGTGCCAGCAGATTGGGACAGGGAGATCAGCCCCAGCATTTT.

The V call is TRBV2, the J call TRBJ2-1; TRBD2 is a possible D gene (7 bases). Trimming removed 9 bases from V and 8 bases from J, with 17 bases in between. The germline V gene has CDR1 SNHLY and CDR2 FYNNEI. The CDR3 contains 13 residues. The CDR3 spells CASMGAGVYEQFF. CDR3 DNA sequence: TGTGCCAGTATGGGGGCGGGGGTCTATGAGCAGTTCTTC.

The gene calls are TRBV19 and TRBJ2-3; unclear D gene. With 5 bases removed from V and 1 base from J, the gap between germline ends came to 10 bases. The CDR3 has 14 amino acids. Germline CDR1 is LNHDA and CDR2 is SQIVND (reference sequence). For the CDR3, the DNA is TGTGCCAGTAGTGGTCAAAAAGGCACAGATACGCAGTATTTT. It yields the protein CASSGQKGTDTQYF.

This clonotype showed up just a few times. The V and J genes are TRBV14 and TRBJ2-7, with 12 nucleotides matching TRBD2. V was clipped by 4 bases and J by 5 bases; unmatched bases: 15. CDR3 length: 18 amino acids. Germline V CDR1 and CDR2: SGHDN, FVKESK. Written as DNA, the CDR3 is TGTGCCAGCAGCCGCTCCGGGACTAGCGGGTGGTCGACCAACGAGCAGTACTTC. Translated: CASSRSGTSGWSTNEQYF.

This rearrangement joins TRBV4-1 to TRBJ1-2, with D possibly matching TRBD1 (6 bases). The germline V gene has CDR1 MGHRA and CDR2 YSYEKL. The CDR3 consists of 15 residues. V gave up 1 base and J gave up 3 bases, with 12 bases separating them. The CDR3 loop reads CASSQVSTGYYGYTF. The CDR3 DNA reads as TGCGCCAGCAGCCAAGTTTCCACAGGGTACTATGGCTACACCTTC.

There are a few counts of this clonotype. The rearrangement links TRBV19 to TRBJ2-1; D unresolved. Germline V gives CDR1 LNHDA, CDR2 SQIVND (reference sequence). V was trimmed by 7 bases and J by 0 bases, leaving 13 bases between them. CDR3 size: 15 residues. CDR3 residues: CASTPSRPSYNEQFF. The CDR3 nucleotides are TGTGCCAGTACTCCCTCCCGGCCCTCCTACAATGAGCAGTTCTTC.

The table lists this clonotype with a few counts. The genes are TRBV3-1 and TRBJ2-5; D uncertain. The V gene lost 1 base and the J gene lost 5 bases, with 5 bases spanning the gap. Germline CDR1 and CDR2: LGHDT and YNNKEL (reference sequence). The CDR3 loop spans 12 amino acids. The CDR3 bases are TGTGCCAGCAGCCAAGGTTTTGAGACCCAGTACTTC. The encoded protein is CASSQGFETQYF.

The genes are TRBV6-1 and TRBJ2-1; TRBD2 agrees at 11 bases. With 4 bases clipped from V and 4 bases from J, the junction kept 9 bases outside the gene matches. Germline assignment: CDR1 MNHNS and CDR2 SASEGT. The CDR3 spans 17 residues. The CDR3 bases are TGTGCCAGCAGTGCTAACTTAGCGGGGGGGGGATACAATGAGCAGTTCTTC. It is translated as CASSANLAGGGYNEQFF.